The clone carrying this T cell receptor (beta chain) has just a few counts. The target antigen is unknown. This CDR3 contains 15 residues. Germline V CDR1 and CDR2: MNHEY, SVGAGI. Losses at the gene ends were 6 bases for V and 2 bases for J; bases not matched to a gene: 6. This entry comes from a study of beta chain features in type 1 diabetes. General study points: People with Type 1 diabetes carried modestly yet significantly shorter TCRB CDR3s in all four CD4+ subsets. VDJ junctions sequenced from type 1 diabetes patients showed fewer insertions and more deletions.

Expressed TCRB transcripts were sequenced because the isolated RNA had all been reverse transcribed beforehand. Samples of naive, central memory and regulatory T cells yielded a mean of about 3.9 million reads. Clones were sequenced by immunoSEQ multiplex PCR, and TCRdb holds only the in-frame ones, with some missing. The data contain under 850,000 clones, around 15% of them singletons. The V call is TRBV6-5, the J call TRBJ2-3; 9 nucleotides agree with TRBD2. This TCR was sampled from a young man with type 1 diabetes. The source material was naive CD4+ T cells from blood. In DNA, the CDR3 is TGTGCCAGCAGGGTGACTAGCGGACTCACAGATACGCAGTATTTT. It yields the protein CASRVTSGLTDTQYF.